These 16 T cell receptor beta chains share one sample of origin, sequenced in a study of cytomegalovirus exposure and HLA in healthy donors (dated by TCRdb to about 2017). The method was the immunoSEQ multiplex PCR assay. A mixture of 60 forward primers for TCR Vbeta segments and 13 reverse primers for TCR Jbeta segments was used in the multiplex PCR. TCRdb took over this immuneACCESS table, retaining in-frame rearrangements with V and J assigned. Such tables are incomplete; in checked studies, under half of the missing clones stem from an unresolved V gene, and the remainder is unexplained. This sample comprises approximately 140,000 clones, approximately 79% of them detected only once. The ten largest account for around 6.5% of the sample. Sequencing was carried out using PBMCs. These receptor sequences come from a man aged 45-60 years in good health and CMV-seropositive.

V and J are TRBV5-6 and TRBJ2-1; D is ambiguous. V lost 0 bases and J lost 12, with 13 bases in between. The CDR3 contains 13 residues. Germline CDR1 is SGHDT and CDR2 is YYEEEE. The CDR3 sequence: CASSLGSLMSQFF. DNA of the CDR3: TGTGCCAGCAGCTTGGGTAGCCTGATGTCGCAGTTCTTC.

The V call is TRBV2, the J call TRBJ2-1, with a possible D match to TRBD1 (5 bases). Germline values: CDR1 SNHLY, CDR2 FYNNEI. V lost 5 bases and J lost 4, with 9 bases in between. The CDR3 runs 13 residues. The CDR3 is CASSPDSYNEQFF. Here the CDR3 DNA reads TGTGCCAGCAGTCCTGACAGTTACAATGAGCAGTTCTTC.

This chain joins TRBV18 and TRBJ2-7, with D tentatively TRBD1 (6 bases). This CDR3 spans 15 amino acids. The V end was cut by 3 bases, the J end by 5 bases, with 17 bases between. Germline lookup yields CDR1 KGHSH and CDR2 LQKENI. This chain's CDR3 is CASSPGTGMDDEQYF. CDR3 nucleotides: TGTGCCAGCTCACCGGGCACAGGGATGGACGACGAGCAGTACTTC.

The chain joins TRBV18 to TRBJ2-3; a possible D gene is TRBD1 (5 bases). V lost 6 bases and J 2 bases, leaving 12 bases between the germline ends. There are 14 residues in the CDR3. Germline loops: CDR1 KGHSH, CDR2 LQKENI. The CDR3 DNA reads as TGTGCCAGCTCCCCCCAGGGATTCACAGATACGCAGTATTTT. It specifies CASSPQGFTDTQYF. Based on the CDR3 plus reference TRBV18 and TRBJ2-3, the full variable domain is NAGVMQNPRHLVRRRGQEARLRCSPMKGHSHVYWYRQLPEEGLKFMVYLQKENIIDESGMPKERFSAEFPKEGPSILRIQQVVRGDSAAYFCASSPQGFTDTQYFGPGTRLTVL.

The rearrangement uses TRBV28 and TRBJ1-3, with 9 bases matching TRBD1. Germline lookup yields CDR1 MDHEN and CDR2 SYDVKM. This CDR3 is 15 amino acids long. V shed 6 bases, J shed 4 bases, and the junction held 7 bases outside the gene matches. The CDR3 loop reads CASSPTGGAGNTIYF. The CDR3 DNA reads TGTGCCAGCAGCCCTACAGGGGGCGCAGGAAACACCATATATTTT.

The chain combines TRBV5-1 with TRBJ2-3; tentative D call: TRBD1 (5 bases). The CDR3 is made up of 18 amino acids. V dropped 0 bases and J dropped 0 bases, with 17 bases sitting between them. CDR1 and CDR2 (germline): SGHRS, YFSETQ. The CDR3 DNA is TGCGCCAGCAGCTTGGAGGGGTATAGTGGTGCTAGCACAGATACGCAGTATTTT. Protein: CASSLEGYSGASTDTQYF.

The chain joins TRBV29-1 to TRBJ2-7, with TRBD2 identical over 8 bases. The CDR3 covers 13 residues. Germline CDR1 reads SQVTM; CDR2 reads ANQGSEA. J was trimmed by 6 bases and V by 8 bases; bases with no gene match: 12. DNA of the CDR3: TGCAGCTTCATAGCGGGAATCAGTCGCGAGCAGTACTTC. Its protein product is CSFIAGISREQYF.

As concerns this clone: One junction end disagrees with the germline gene, perhaps due to a read error. The chain is built from TRBV19 and TRBJ2-1; 11 positions agree with TRBD2. The length of the CDR3 is 14 residues. The germline CDR1 and CDR2 sequences are LNHDA and SQIVND (reference sequence). The CDR3 sequence: CASRIAGGRNEQFF. The DNA of the CDR3 is TGTGCCAGTAGAATAGCGGGGGGGAGGAATGAGCAGTTCTTC.

This chain uses TRBV7-9 with TRBJ1-6; no definite D call. Germline V gene data show CDR1 as SEHNR and CDR2 as FQNEAQ (reference sequence). V gave up 0 bases and J gave up 10 bases, with 7 bases separating them. This CDR3 has 13 amino acids. CDR3 bases: TGTGCCAGCAGCTTAGCGGCGGGGTCACCCCTCCACTTT. Amino acid sequence: CASSLAAGSPLHF.

This chain connects TRBV28 to TRBJ2-4; 8 positions match TRBD2. CDR1 is MDHEN and CDR2 is SYDVKM in the germline V gene. The CDR3 extends over 17 amino acids. The V gene end was trimmed by 3 bases and the J gene end by 1 base; junction bases not matched to a gene: 8. The CDR3 loop is CASSFTGGPSAKNIQYF. The CDR3 bases are TGTGCCAGCAGTTTCACGGGAGGGCCCTCGGCCAAAAACATTCAGTACTTC.

This chain joins TRBV19 and TRBJ1-1, with a tentative D call TRBD1 (6 bases). Trimming stripped 2 bases from V and 0 bases from J, with 13 bases between. CDR1 is LNHDA, CDR2 SQIVND, per germline (reference sequence). The CDR3 runs 16 residues. This chain's CDR3 is CASSITATGMNTEAFF. DNA of the CDR3: TGTGCCAGTAGTATAACCGCGACAGGAATGAACACTGAAGCTTTCTTT.

The chain carries TRBV6-1 and TRBJ2-3; maybe TRBD2 (6 bases). This CDR3 is 13 amino acids long. Germline CDR1 and CDR2: MNHNS and SASEGT. With 11 bases removed from V and 3 bases from J, the gap between germline ends came to 15 bases. CDR3 residues: CASSESGTDTQYF. CDR3 coding DNA: TGTGCCTCTAGCGAAAGCGGGACAGATACGCAGTATTTT.

The rearrangement joins TRBV6-1 to TRBJ1-5; D is unclear. V shed 4 bases and J shed 0 bases, with 10 bases lying between them. The CDR3 spans 15 residues. Germline loops: CDR1 MNHNS, CDR2 SASEGT. The CDR3 sequence: CASSATEDSNQPQHF. The CDR3 DNA reads as TGTGCCAGCAGTGCAACAGAAGATAGCAATCAGCCCCAGCATTTT.

V gene TRBV5-1 combines with J gene TRBJ1-4, with 10 bases that match TRBD1. Germline loops: CDR1 SGHRS, CDR2 YFSETQ. J was trimmed by 7 bases and V by 2 bases; bases with no gene match: 2. CDR3 length equals 14 residues. The CDR3 reads CASSFRDRGEKLFF. The DNA of the CDR3 is TGCGCCAGCAGCTTCCGGGACAGGGGTGAAAAACTGTTTTTT.

This chain joins TRBV10-3 and TRBJ1-5; possibly TRBD1 for D (6 bases). Between the trimmed V and J ends, which lost 3 bases and 5 bases, there was a span of 11 bases. The CDR3 totals 14 residues. CDR1 is ENHRY, CDR2 SYGVKD, per germline. The CDR3 region has the DNA TGTGCCATCAGTGACCCGGACAGCCATCAGCCCCAGCATTTT. As protein: CAISDPDSHQPQHF.

V gene TRBV5-4 combines with J gene TRBJ2-7; D might be TRBD2 (6 bases). The CDR3 runs to 12 residues. Per germline, CDR1 SGHNT and CDR2 YYREEE (reference sequence). Deletions cut 5 bases from V and 5 bases from J, with 11 bases between. The CDR3 DNA sequence: TGTGCCAGCAGGGGGAGGTCCCACGAGCAGTACTTC. Its translation: CASRGRSHEQYF.